The 31 T cell receptor beta chains below were found in one sample sequenced in a study of Tregs in tolerant kidney transplant recipients (dated by TCRdb to between 2018 and 2021). Library creation used the immunoSEQ multiplex PCR assay. TCRdb stores this immuneACCESS table with in-frame sequences only. Part of the clones is absent; in the studies checked, under half of the shortfall reflects unresolved V genes, and no reason is known for the rest. Counted in this sample were about 88,000 clones; about 92% of them appeared once. The ten largest clones add up to about 4.9% of the sample. The sequencing input was CD8+ T cells from blood. The origin of the receptors is a human donor in good health.

The V and J genes are TRBV2 and TRBJ1-1; D is unclear. Germline CDR1 SNHLY, CDR2 FYNNEI. Trimming took off 1 base at V and 9 bases at J, with 15 bases between the two ends. The CDR3 extends over 14 amino acids. The DNA of the CDR3 is TGTGCCAGCAGTGAAGGCTGGGCCGGAAAGAAAGCTTTCTTT. Translated, it gives CASSEGWAGKKAFF.

This chain uses TRBV2 with TRBJ2-3, with D perhaps matching TRBD2 (6 bases). The CDR3 is made up of 17 amino acids. V lost 0 bases and J 2 bases, leaving 15 bases between the germline ends. Germline assignment: CDR1 SNHLY and CDR2 FYNNEI. CDR3 loop: CASSEAGGITTTDTQYF. The CDR3 nucleotides read TGTGCCAGCAGTGAAGCGGGGGGTATAACTACCACAGATACGCAGTATTTT. Full variable domain (rest looked up from reference TRBV2 and TRBJ2-3): EPEVTQTPSHQVTQMGQEVILRCVPISNHLYFYWYRQILGQKVEFLVSFYNNEISEKSEIFDDQFSVERPDGSNFTLKIRSTKLEDSAMYFCASSEAGGITTTDTQYFGPGTRLTVL.

The CDR3 DNA reads as TGCAGCGTGGGTGATGCTAACTATGGCTACACCTTC. Residues: CSVGDANYGYTF. This chain joins TRBV29-1 and TRBJ1-2; D remains ambiguous. V lost 6 bases and J 0 bases, leaving 8 bases between the germline ends. Germline loops: CDR1 SQVTM, CDR2 ANQGSEA. The CDR3 has 12 residues.

V and J are TRBV30 and TRBJ2-1; 8 bases are a match to TRBD1. The CDR3 has 15 amino acids. CDR1 is GTSNPN, CDR2 SVGIG, per germline (reference sequence). Germline trimming cut 4 bases from V and 5 bases from J; bases unmatched to any gene: 10. In DNA form, the CDR3 reads TGTGCCTGGACCCCCCACACAGGGGGAAACAATGAGCAGTTCTTC. As protein: CAWTPHTGGNNEQFF.

J is TRBJ2-1 and V is TRBV6-5; 9 bases match TRBD1. This CDR3 has 14 residues. Germline V gene lookup returns CDR1 MNHEY and CDR2 SVGAGI. V trimming: 7 bases; J trimming: 1 base; junction bases outside the gene matches: 2. CDR3 in amino acids: CASKGQGSYNEQFF. The CDR3 coding sequence is TGTGCCAGCAAAGGACAGGGGTCCTACAATGAGCAGTTCTTC.

The chain recombines TRBV6-6 with TRBJ2-7; 11 nucleotides match TRBD1. V gave up 4 bases and J gave up 2 bases; unmatched junction bases: 4. The germline V gene encodes CDR1 MNHNY and CDR2 SVGAGI (reference sequence). This CDR3 has 15 amino acids. CDR3 nucleotide sequence: TGTGCCAGCAGTTGGGCGGGACAGGGGGCCTACGAGCAGTACTTC. This translates into CASSWAGQGAYEQYF.

The chain links TRBV5-4 to TRBJ2-7; 9 nucleotides line up with TRBD1. V dropped 1 base and J dropped 6; count of bases not matched to a gene: 5. CDR3 length equals 14 residues. CDR1 and CDR2 (germline): SGHNT, YYREEE (reference sequence). The CDR3 sequence: CASSLNRGRGEQYF. CDR3 bases: TGTGCCAGCAGCTTGAACAGGGGGCGCGGCGAGCAGTACTTC.

The rearrangement links TRBV4-1 to TRBJ2-3, with D maybe TRBD1 (5 bases). V gave up 1 base and J gave up 3 bases, with 11 bases separating them. Germline loops: CDR1 MGHRA, CDR2 YSYEKL. This CDR3 spans 15 amino acids. CDR3 nucleotide sequence: TGCGCCAGCAGCCAAGTTAGGGGCGAAACAGATACGCAGTATTTT. Protein sequence: CASSQVRGETDTQYF.

The rearrangement joins TRBV7-2 to TRBJ2-1, with 9 positions matching TRBD2. V dropped 5 bases and J dropped 3; count of bases not matched to a gene: 2. The CDR3 sequence is 14 residues long. Looked up from germline, CDR1 is SGHTA and CDR2 is FQGNSA. CDR3 in DNA: TGTGCCAGCAGCCTTAGCGGGGGCTACAATGAGCAGTTCTTC. It translates to CASSLSGGYNEQFF.

The V gene is TRBV5-6, the J gene TRBJ2-1; 8 nucleotides line up with TRBD2. Trimming removed 1 base from V and 1 base from J; junction bases left unmatched: 4. The germline gives CDR1 SGHDT, CDR2 YYEEEE. There are 16 residues in the CDR3. CDR3 region: CASSLMLAGSYNEQFF. The CDR3 DNA reads TGTGCCAGCAGCTTGATGCTAGCGGGTTCCTACAATGAGCAGTTCTTC.

This clone was observed at least ten times. V usage is TRBV6-1 and J usage is TRBJ2-7; 9 nucleotides match TRBD2. The V segment lost 0 bases and the J segment 4 bases; nucleotides outside the gene matches: 4. This CDR3 has 15 amino acids. Germline values: CDR1 MNHNS, CDR2 SASEGT. The DNA for the CDR3 is TGTGCCAGCAGTGAAGCTAGCGGGAGTACTTACGAGCAGTACTTC. It translates to CASSEASGSTYEQYF.

The rearrangement uses TRBV7-8 and TRBJ1-2; the D gene is possibly TRBD1 (5 bases). Germline V gene sequence: CDR1 SGHVS, CDR2 FQNEAQ. V was trimmed by 4 bases and J by 5 bases, leaving 23 bases between them. There are 17 residues in the CDR3. The CDR3 loop reads CASSYRRRGANVYGYTF. The CDR3 DNA is TGTGCCAGCAGCTACCGACGACGTGGGGCCAATGTTTATGGCTACACCTTC.

J is TRBJ2-7 and V is TRBV5-6, with 8 bases matching TRBD2. The CDR3 totals 14 residues. Germline-derived CDR1 and CDR2 are SGHDT and YYEEEE. V was clipped by 4 bases and J by 3 bases; unmatched bases: 6. The CDR3 coding sequence is TGTGCCAGCAGCCCGGGGGGGGCCTACTACGAGCAGTACTTC. Translating gives CASSPGGAYYEQYF.

This chain links TRBV7-9 with TRBJ2-2; D call uncertain. The CDR3 length is 15 residues. Germline V gives CDR1 SEHNR, CDR2 FQNEAQ (reference sequence). Trimming removed 5 bases at V and 8 bases at J, with 18 bases between. In nucleotides, the CDR3 is TGTGCCAGCAGCCCAGGCTTGACGGGCGAAGGGGAGCTGTTTTTT. This codes for CASSPGLTGEGELFF.

The rearrangement joins TRBV7-8 to TRBJ2-7, with a weak D call TRBD2 (6 bases). Trimming took off 7 bases at V and 6 bases at J, with 19 bases between the two ends. CDR3 length equals 14 residues. Germline CDR1 and CDR2: SGHVS and FQNEAQ. DNA of the CDR3: TGTGCCAGCACCGGGGACTGGGGGAGGCGCGAGCAGTACTTC. Translation gives CASTGDWGRREQYF.

The chain links TRBV7-7 to TRBJ2-1; 10 bases agree with TRBD2. The germline CDR1 and CDR2 sequences are SSHAT and FNYEAQ (reference sequence). This CDR3 comprises 20 residues. Trimming took 5 bases from V and 2 from J; bases not matched to a gene: 18. This CDR3 reads CASSLRTVPSGSATYNEQFF. The CDR3 region has the DNA TGTGCCAGCAGCCTCCGGACAGTCCCTAGCGGGAGCGCGACCTACAATGAGCAGTTCTTC.

The CDR3 is CASSYSSEGRYEQYF. In DNA form, the CDR3 reads TGTGCCAGCAGTTACTCATCGGAGGGGCGATACGAGCAGTACTTC. The chain has TRBV6-5 and TRBJ2-7; tentatively, D is TRBD2 (6 bases). Germline V gene lookup returns CDR1 MNHEY and CDR2 SVGAGI. The length of the CDR3 is 15 residues. Trimming cost V 0 bases and J 4 bases, with 13 bases left between them.

The chain joins TRBV28 to TRBJ2-7, with D possibly TRBD2 on 7 matching bases. V shed 7 bases and J shed 3 bases, with 16 bases lying between them. CDR1 and CDR2 (germline): MDHEN, SYDVKM. This CDR3 spans 14 amino acids. CDR3 residues: CASNTAGAYYEQYF. For the CDR3, the DNA is TGTGCCAGCAATACGGCGGGGGCCTACTACGAGCAGTACTTC.

The J gene is TRBJ2-3, the V gene TRBV13; 10 nucleotides line up with TRBD2. Looked up from germline, CDR1 is PRHDT and CDR2 is FYEKMQ (reference sequence). Germline trimming cut 6 bases from V and 0 bases from J; bases unmatched to any gene: 12. The CDR3 runs to 18 residues. This CDR3 is CASSRRLAGDVSTDTQYF. Written as DNA, the CDR3 is TGTGCCAGCAGTAGGCGTCTAGCGGGGGATGTTAGCACAGATACGCAGTATTTT. The full variable domain, in which reference TRBV13 and TRBJ2-3 provide the parts outside the CDR3, is AAGVIQSPRHLIKEKRETATLKCYPIPRHDTVYWYQQGPGQDPQFLISFYEKMQSDKGSIPDRFSAQQFSDYHSELNMSSLELGDSALYFCASSRRLAGDVSTDTQYFGPGTRLTVL.

This chain connects TRBV29-1 to TRBJ1-1; D gene ambiguous. CDR1 and CDR2 (germline): SQVTM, ANQGSEA. The ends were cut back, 6 bases at V and 5 bases at J, with 16 bases in the middle. The CDR3 runs to 13 residues. The CDR3 is CSVPETVRTEAFF. The CDR3 DNA reads as TGCAGCGTCCCGGAAACAGTTAGGACTGAAGCTTTCTTT.

The rearrangement joins TRBV6-1 to TRBJ1-1; possible D gene TRBD1, 5 bases. Germline lookup yields CDR1 MNHNS and CDR2 SASEGT. V shed 4 bases and J shed 0 bases, with 12 bases lying between them. CDR3 length: 15 residues. CDR3 region: CASSGGRLMNTEAFF. The CDR3 DNA sequence: TGTGCCAGCAGTGGGGGGAGATTAATGAACACTGAAGCTTTCTTT.

This chain joins TRBV5-1 and TRBJ2-5, with 8 nucleotides matching TRBD1. Germline CDR1 and CDR2: SGHRS and YFSETQ. This CDR3 has 16 amino acids. The V and J ends lost 0 bases and 2 bases, in that order; junction bases with no gene match: 6. In DNA, the CDR3 is TGCGCCAGCAGCTTGGTCCCGGGACAGGTTCAAGAGACCCAGTACTTC. Its protein product is CASSLVPGQVQETQYF.

The chain uses TRBV6-5 and TRBJ1-2; 8 nucleotides line up with TRBD1. This CDR3 has 13 amino acids. Unmatched junction bases numbered 0, after V lost 6 bases and J lost 0 bases. Germline CDR1 is MNHEY and CDR2 is SVGAGI. CDR3: CASRGQANYGYTF. The CDR3 DNA follows: TGTGCCAGCAGGGGACAGGCTAACTATGGCTACACCTTC.

This chain uses TRBV2 with TRBJ2-2; 10 bases are shared with TRBD1. The CDR3 runs to 16 residues. The ends lost 6 bases at V and 4 bases at J; junction bases unmatched: 8. Looked up from germline, CDR1 is SNHLY and CDR2 is FYNNEI. In DNA, the CDR3 is TGTGCCAGCAGGATCGACAGGGGGCGTAGCACCGGGGAGCTGTTTTTT. Encoded protein: CASRIDRGRSTGELFF. Based on the CDR3 plus reference TRBV2 and TRBJ2-2, the full variable domain is EPEVTQTPSHQVTQMGQEVILRCVPISNHLYFYWYRQILGQKVEFLVSFYNNEISEKSEIFDDQFSVERPDGSNFTLKIRSTKLEDSAMYFCASRIDRGRSTGELFFGEGSRLTVL.

The chain uses TRBV10-3 and TRBJ2-3, with D possibly TRBD2 on 5 matching bases. V lost 3 bases and J lost 4, with 17 bases in between. Germline CDR1 reads ENHRY; CDR2 reads SYGVKD. CDR3 length: 16 residues. The CDR3 DNA sequence: TGTGCCATCAGTGATCTTAGCGCGTACAGCCCAGATACGCAGTATTTT. This sequence encodes CAISDLSAYSPDTQYF.

This chain connects TRBV4-1 to TRBJ2-3; D gene ambiguous. V was pared by 0 bases and J by 2 bases, with 18 bases between. The CDR3 extends over 18 amino acids. Per the germline V gene, CDR1 is MGHRA and CDR2 is YSYEKL. CDR3 DNA sequence: TGCGCCAGCAGCCAAGACCCGGCGACACACCAAATCACAGATACGCAGTATTTT. Amino acid sequence: CASSQDPATHQITDTQYF.

This clone was counted once. The chain combines TRBV4-3 with TRBJ1-6; 8 bases align to TRBD1. Losses at the gene ends were 3 bases for V and 8 bases for J; bases not matched to a gene: 6. Germline V gene lookup returns CDR1 LGHNA and CDR2 YSLEER. The CDR3 runs 15 residues. CDR3 sequence: CASSQGDRGYSPLHF. DNA for the CDR3: TGCGCCAGCAGCCAGGGTGACAGGGGTTATTCACCCCTCCACTTT.

This chain connects TRBV7-9 to TRBJ2-1; no clear D. V shed 0 bases and J shed 7 bases, with 7 bases lying between them. This CDR3 spans 13 amino acids. From germline, CDR1 is SEHNR and CDR2 FQNEAQ (reference sequence). CDR3 sequence reads: CASSLAVGNEQFF. DNA of the CDR3: TGTGCCAGCAGCTTAGCCGTGGGGAATGAGCAGTTCTTC.

J is TRBJ2-3 and V is TRBV7-3; TRBD2 might be the D (6 bases). Trimming removed 2 bases from V and 2 bases from J, with 11 bases in between. This CDR3 has 15 residues. CDR1 SGHTA and CDR2 FQGTGA come from the germline V gene. CDR3 sequence (DNA): TGTGCCAGCAGCTTAGGGGCGGGGATCACAGATACGCAGTATTTT. Its protein product is CASSLGAGITDTQYF.

The rearrangement uses TRBV30 and TRBJ1-2; D not certain. The V gene lost 4 bases and the J gene lost 4 bases, with 10 bases spanning the gap. The V gene's germline CDR1 is GTSNPN and CDR2 SVGIG (reference sequence). The CDR3 length is 12 residues. The CDR3 DNA is TGTGCCTGGAATACCGTCATCTATGGCTACACCTTC. Translated, it gives CAWNTVIYGYTF.

The chain couples TRBV19 to TRBJ2-7; 7 positions agree with TRBD2. Germline values: CDR1 LNHDA, CDR2 SQIVND (reference sequence). V lost 9 bases to trimming and J lost 1 base; unmatched junction nucleotides: 6. The CDR3 loop spans 13 amino acids. The CDR3 region has the DNA TGTGCCAGCCAACTAGCGCCTTCCTACGAGCAGTACTTC. As protein: CASQLAPSYEQYF.